This TCR beta chain is drawn from a study of blood T cell repertoires in COVID-19. CDR3 length equals 13 residues. Per the germline V gene, CDR1 is MNHEY and CDR2 is SVGAGI. Trimming stripped 6 bases from V and 2 bases from J, with 8 bases between. The data were produced by immunoSEQ multiplex PCR, yet TCRdb's version contains in-frame clones alone and is incomplete. Of fewer than 150,000 clones listed, 85% to 90% are singletons. Sequenced input: peripheral blood. The source is a woman aged 45-60 years with active or convalescent COVID-19. V and J are TRBV6-5 and TRBJ1-5; no firm D call. CDR3 region: CASSTQGNQPQHF. CDR3 coding DNA: TGTGCCAGCAGCACACAAGGCAATCAGCCCCAGCATTTT.